The rows below give T cell receptor beta chains drawn from one sample of a study of cytomegalovirus exposure and HLA in healthy donors. TCRdb keeps only in-frame clones here, not all; method: immunoSEQ multiplex PCR. The repertoire holds fewer than 250,000 clones, with approximately 80% as singletons. Input material: PBMCs. These receptors originate from a woman aged 45-65 years in good health and CMV-seropositive. CDR3s include the opening cysteine and the closing phenylalanine or tryptophan. A D gene is named only where the DNA matches it firmly. Clone size appears in some rows only: once, few, many, or a class for an expanded clone.

clone size	D gene	V gene	J gene	CDR3 protein	CDR3 DNA
few	.	TRBV27	TRBJ1-1	CASSSRQDWNTEAFF	TGTGCCAGCAGTTCCAGACAGGATTGGAACACTGAAGCTTTCTTT
.	TRBD2	TRBV5-1	TRBJ2-5	CASKLERGEGETQYF	TGCGCCAGCAAGTTGGAGCGGGGGGAGGGTGAGACCCAGTACTTC
.	TRBD1	TRBV28	TRBJ2-7	CASSPTTGVDYEQYF	TGTGCCAGCAGTCCAACGACAGGGGTGGACTACGAGCAGTACTTC
.	TRBD1	TRBV28	TRBJ2-2	CASQSGTGFTGELFF	TGTGCCAGCCAAAGCGGGACAGGGTTCACCGGGGAGCTGTTTTTT
.	TRBD1	TRBV2	TRBJ2-3	CASSEVPTGGRTDTQYF	TGTGCCAGCAGTGAAGTTCCCACAGGGGGCCGGACAGATACGCAGTATTTT
few	.	TRBV28	TRBJ1-4	CASSLPGTAGEKLFF	TGTGCCAGCAGTTTACCCGGGACCGCGGGGGAAAAACTGTTTTTT
.	TRBD1	TRBV18	TRBJ1-4	CASFQGQGNEKLFF	TGTGCCAGCTTCCAGGGACAGGGAAATGAAAAACTGTTTTTT
.	TRBD1	TRBV13	TRBJ1-1	CASSSETGANTEAFF	TGTGCCAGCAGCTCAGAGACAGGGGCGAACACTGAAGCTTTCTTT
.	TRBD1	TRBV25-1	TRBJ2-1	CASKRTGLTEQFF	TGTGCCAGCAAGCGGACAGGGTTGACTGAGCAGTTCTTC
.	.	TRBV5-5	TRBJ1-4	CASSLAVTSLEKLFF	TGTGCCAGCAGCTTGGCGGTCACCTCGCTAGAAAAACTGTTTTTT
.	TRBD1	TRBV7-2	TRBJ2-7	CASSFDDRVQRRYEQYF	TGTGCCAGCAGCTTTGACGACAGGGTTCAAAGGCGCTACGAGCAGTACTTC
.	.	TRBV23-1	TRBJ2-5	CASSHPGRRGWETQYF	TGCGCCAGCAGTCACCCCGGGCGACGAGGGTGGGAGACCCAGTACTTC
.	.	TRBV6-4	TRBJ2-3	CASSGGSTDTQYF	TGTGCCAGCAGCGGGGGTAGCACAGATACGCAGTATTTT
.	.	TRBV28	TRBJ1-4	CASSPSGADREKLFF	TGTGCCAGCAGTCCATCCGGGGCCGACAGGGAAAAACTGTTTTTT
once	TRBD1	TRBV30	TRBJ1-2	CAWTQGGAVIGYTF	TGTGCCTGGACTCAGGGGGGTGCAGTGATTGGCTACACCTTC
.	TRBD1	TRBV6-5	TRBJ1-2	CASSSEDRGLYGYTF	TGTGCCAGCAGTTCAGAGGACAGGGGGCTGTATGGCTACACCTTC
.	TRBD1	TRBV30	TRBJ1-5	CAWSGQGHQPQHF	TGTGCCTGGAGTGGACAGGGCCATCAGCCCCAGCATTTT
.	.	TRBV5-1	TRBJ2-5	CASSLDAVALFGETQYF	TGCGCCAGCAGCTTGGATGCGGTGGCCCTGTTTGGGGAGACCCAGTACTTC
few	TRBD1	TRBV5-6	TRBJ1-2	CASSFGDREYYGYTF	TGTGCCAGCAGCTTCGGGGACAGGGAATATTATGGCTACACCTTC
.	TRBD1	TRBV27	TRBJ2-7	CASSDRGPYEQYF	TGTGCCAGCAGTGACAGGGGCCCCTACGAGCAGTACTTC
.	.	TRBV19	TRBJ2-2	CASSTGLITGELFF	TGTGCCAGTAGTACGGGACTTATCACCGGGGAGCTGTTTTTT
few	TRBD2	TRBV18	TRBJ2-3	CASSPGGEDTQYF	TGTGCCAGCTCACCTGGGGGGGAAGATACGCAGTATTTT
.	TRBD1	TRBV28	TRBJ2-7	CASSLWARRTGYSYEQYF	TGTGCCAGCAGTTTATGGGCCCGCCGGACAGGTTACTCCTACGAGCAGTACTTC
.	.	TRBV19	TRBJ1-3	CASSFGGNGNTIYF	TGTGCCAGTAGTTTCGGGGGGAACGGAAACACCATATATTTT
.	.	TRBV5-1	TRBJ2-1	CASQRQPGDNEQFF	TGCGCCAGCCAACGACAGCCGGGAGACAATGAGCAGTTCTTC
once	.	TRBV5-1	TRBJ2-5	CASNPQGLRETQYF	TGCGCCAGCAACCCCCAGGGGCTAAGGGAGACCCAGTACTTC
.	TRBD1	TRBV18	TRBJ2-7	CASSRGTGEEQYF	TGTGCCAGCTCCCGCGGGACAGGGGAAGAGCAGTACTTC
.	.	TRBV30	TRBJ1-4	CAWSRRRQDTNEKLFF	TGTGCCTGGAGTCGTAGGAGACAGGACACGAATGAAAAACTGTTTTTT
.	TRBD1	TRBV7-3	TRBJ2-7	CASSRRTGNEQYF	TGTGCCAGCAGCCGTCGGACAGGCAACGAGCAGTACTTC
.	.	TRBV5-1	TRBJ2-7	CASSLSSAYEQYF	TGCGCCAGCAGCTTGTCCAGCGCCTACGAGCAGTACTTC
.	TRBD2	TRBV5-1	TRBJ2-2	CASSLGTSGGPNTGELFF	TGCGCCAGCAGCTTGGGGACTAGCGGGGGGCCGAACACCGGGGAGCTGTTTTTT
.	TRBD2	TRBV5-1	TRBJ2-1	CASGSKRGGLNEQFF	TGCGCCAGCGGATCAAAGCGGGGGGGCCTGAATGAGCAGTTCTTC
.	.	TRBV6-5	TRBJ2-7	CASGRSGDNYEQYF	TGTGCCAGCGGAAGGAGCGGGGACAACTACGAGCAGTACTTC
.	.	TRBV19	TRBJ1-6	CASSMYRIGGDNSPLHF	TGTGCCAGTAGTATGTATCGGATAGGGGGGGATAATTCACCCCTCCACTTT
few	.	TRBV7-5	TRBJ2-5	CARSLEVAGGRQETQYF	TGTGCCAGAAGCTTAGAGGTGGCGGGGGGTCGCCAAGAGACCCAGTACTTC
.	TRBD1	TRBV7-8	TRBJ1-2	CASSWGQGADDYGYTF	TGTGCCAGCAGCTGGGGACAGGGGGCCGATGACTATGGCTACACCTTC
.	TRBD1	TRBV7-9	TRBJ2-7	CSSRPGQSNEQYF	TGTTCCAGCAGGCCGGGACAGTCCAACGAGCAGTACTTC
.	TRBD2	TRBV11-2	TRBJ2-1	CASSLVPLLAGYYNEQFF	TGTGCCAGCAGCTTAGTCCCCTTACTAGCGGGGTATTACAATGAGCAGTTCTTC
.	TRBD2	TRBV4-2	TRBJ2-2	CASSQGTAGANTGELFF	TGTGCCAGCAGCCAAGGTACTGCGGGGGCGAACACCGGGGAGCTGTTTTTT
.	TRBD2	TRBV2	TRBJ2-3	CASSARLAGTDTQYF	TGTGCCAGCAGTGCCCGACTAGCGGGCACAGATACGCAGTATTTT
.	TRBD2	TRBV4-2	TRBJ2-3	CASSVAGGPVDTQYF	TGTGCCAGCAGCGTTGCGGGGGGGCCGGTAGATACGCAGTATTTT
.	.	TRBV2	TRBJ1-1	CASRGPTGFQVEAFF	TGTGCCAGCAGGGGGCCTACAGGGTTCCAGGTTGAAGCTTTCTTT
.	.	TRBV19	TRBJ2-3	CASSSFPRTQYF	TGTGCCAGTAGTTCTTTCCCGAGGACGCAGTATTTT
.	TRBD2	TRBV28	TRBJ2-7	CASKASGGIYEQYF	TGTGCCAGCAAGGCTAGCGGGGGGATCTACGAGCAGTACTTC
few	TRBD1	TRBV4-2	TRBJ1-1	CASSQEGQKDTEAFF	TGTGCCAGCAGCCAAGAGGGACAGAAGGACACTGAAGCTTTCTTT
.	TRBD1	TRBV29-1	TRBJ1-2	CSGGTGNYGYTF	TGCAGCGGGGGGACAGGGAACTATGGCTACACCTTC
.	TRBD2	TRBV11-3	TRBJ2-2	CASRSTSGGPTGELFF	TGTGCCAGCAGATCCACTAGCGGGGGACCTACCGGGGAGCTGTTTTTT
.	.	TRBV25-1	TRBJ1-2	CASSTGKYGYTF	TGTGCCAGCAGTACAGGGAAATATGGCTACACCTTC
.	TRBD1	TRBV19	TRBJ2-7	CASTPDRGSYEQYF	TGTGCCAGTACCCCGGACAGGGGGTCCTACGAGCAGTACTTC
.	.	TRBV7-9	TRBJ1-1	CASSPGASDTEAFF	TGTGCCAGCAGCCCAGGGGCTTCGGACACTGAAGCTTTCTTT
.	.	TRBV9	TRBJ1-3	CASSVGGTRDSGNTIYF	TGTGCCAGCAGCGTAGGTGGGACAAGGGACTCTGGAAACACCATATATTTT
.	.	TRBV6-1	TRBJ1-2	CASRLNGNYGYTF	TGTGCCAGCAGACTCAACGGGAACTATGGCTACACCTTC
few	.	TRBV19	TRBJ1-1	CASKPPHGILNTEAFF	TGTGCCAGCAAACCTCCCCATGGCATACTGAACACTGAAGCTTTCTTT
few	TRBD1	TRBV7-9	TRBJ1-2	CASSPWGQQLNYGYTF	TGTGCCAGCAGCCCCTGGGGACAGCAGCTTAACTATGGCTACACCTTC
.	.	TRBV19	TRBJ2-7	CASSINAGASSYEQYF	TGTGCCAGTAGTATCAATGCGGGGGCTTCCTCCTACGAGCAGTACTTC